The sequence of this T cell receptor beta chain was determined in a study of T cell responses to AZD1222 COVID-19 vaccine. Study-level results: Just five or six AZD1222 recipients were seropositive at baseline. The sample set comprised mostly white British donors with more females, and clonal diversity was possibly underestimated.

V lost 6 bases and J lost 3, with 15 bases in between. This CDR3 contains 15 residues. Germline lookup yields CDR1 MNHEY and CDR2 SMNVEV (reference sequence). Clones were read by immunoSEQ multiplex PCR, and TCRdb kept only the in-frame ones, dropping some. Of 150,000 to 200,000 clones listed, roughly 92% are singletons. As concerns this clone: Its target is unknown.

The chain is built from TRBV27 and TRBJ1-5, with D unclear. Specimen: peripheral blood, collected on day 0 of AZD1222 vaccination. The receptor comes from an adult in good health. The CDR3 sequence: CASSQGRAFNQPQHF. The CDR3 DNA sequence: TGTGCCAGCAGCCAAGGACGGGCTTTCAATCAGCCCCAGCATTTT.